These T cell receptor beta chains were read from a single sample in a study of CD8+ T cells in alopecia areata. The protocol was immunoSEQ multiplex PCR, while the TCRdb copy is restricted to in-frame clones and leaves out a portion. The sample holds 90,000 to 130,000 clones; roughly three fifths are singletons and the top ten take 12%. The sequenced sample was CD8+ T cells sorted from blood, obtained at week 24, from a patient treated with tofacitinib. The receptors stem from a human donor with alopecia areata. The conserved cysteine and the conserved F or W are not part of the CDR3 here. The D gene is left open where the match is weak. Rows may omit the clone size; those that give it use once, few, many or a size class.

TRBJ2-7 TRBV7-8 - TRBD2 ASSLGTQLAGFDEQY
TRBJ2-5 TRBV4-3 medium-sized TRBD2 ASSQERGGQETQY
TRBJ2-7 TRBV30 once TRBD1 AWSPGTGTDEQY
TRBJ1-2 TRBV7-9 - - ASSLQPRNLGYT
TRBJ2-3 TRBV5-6 few - ASSLGDTDTQY
TRBJ1-5 TRBV13 - - ASSFRGVAQPQH
TRBJ2-3 TRBV7-9 few TRBD2 ASSLVAGRTDTQY
TRBJ1-2 TRBV11-1 - - ASSFLEGPQGYT
TRBJ2-1 TRBV29-1 - - SVSSNEQF
TRBJ1-1 TRBV13 - - ASSSGTPTEAF
TRBJ1-5 TRBV27 - - ASSFHYRENQPQH
TRBJ2-1 TRBV9 - - ASSVGQGYEQF
TRBJ2-7 TRBV27 few - ASSPEGGTYEQY
TRBJ1-2 TRBV30 - - AWSRRDLCYT
TRBJ2-2 TRBV5-1 - - ASSASGELF
TRBJ2-1 TRBV5-4 few - ASSLDVVGRNEQF
TRBJ2-7 TRBV4-3 - - ASSHTGPGNEQY
TRBJ1-2 TRBV9 - - ASSVGQGALGTAGYT
TRBJ2-3 TRBV6-4 many - ASSRTGTDTQY
TRBJ1-1 TRBV13 - - ASSLESTHQAF
TRBJ2-7 TRBV7-9 - - ASSFGGTYEQY